This paragraph reports one TCR beta chain. Per germline, CDR1 SGHTA and CDR2 FQGNSA. This CDR3 has 14 amino acids. The germline V and J ends were trimmed by 1 base and 1 base, with 7 bases remaining between them. Authors' analysis steps: Amplification from reference gene primers served as the basis for estimated nucleated cell counts. Measured with immunoSEQ multiplex PCR; TCRdb has only the in-frame clones, and not every one. V, J and clone size reflect that table, while D and trimming were determined from the DNA. The table has roughly 62,000 clones, approximately 84% seen once. This sample is drawn from a study of blood T cell repertoires in COVID-19. Study at large: The study drew acute and convalescent COVID-19 samples from the United States, Italy and Spain. T cells, B-cell-depleted T cells, or PBMCs supplied cDNA or gDNA.

While infection was still active, Seattle patients were enrolled and then followed longitudinally. Sequencing was carried out using peripheral blood. The V gene is TRBV7-2, the J gene TRBJ1-1, with D unresolved. This sequence originates from a man older than 75 with COVID-19, enrolled during active disease. CDR3 in amino acids: CASSLVPRNTEAFF. In DNA, the CDR3 is TGTGCCAGCAGCTTAGTTCCCAGGAACACTGAAGCTTTCTTT.